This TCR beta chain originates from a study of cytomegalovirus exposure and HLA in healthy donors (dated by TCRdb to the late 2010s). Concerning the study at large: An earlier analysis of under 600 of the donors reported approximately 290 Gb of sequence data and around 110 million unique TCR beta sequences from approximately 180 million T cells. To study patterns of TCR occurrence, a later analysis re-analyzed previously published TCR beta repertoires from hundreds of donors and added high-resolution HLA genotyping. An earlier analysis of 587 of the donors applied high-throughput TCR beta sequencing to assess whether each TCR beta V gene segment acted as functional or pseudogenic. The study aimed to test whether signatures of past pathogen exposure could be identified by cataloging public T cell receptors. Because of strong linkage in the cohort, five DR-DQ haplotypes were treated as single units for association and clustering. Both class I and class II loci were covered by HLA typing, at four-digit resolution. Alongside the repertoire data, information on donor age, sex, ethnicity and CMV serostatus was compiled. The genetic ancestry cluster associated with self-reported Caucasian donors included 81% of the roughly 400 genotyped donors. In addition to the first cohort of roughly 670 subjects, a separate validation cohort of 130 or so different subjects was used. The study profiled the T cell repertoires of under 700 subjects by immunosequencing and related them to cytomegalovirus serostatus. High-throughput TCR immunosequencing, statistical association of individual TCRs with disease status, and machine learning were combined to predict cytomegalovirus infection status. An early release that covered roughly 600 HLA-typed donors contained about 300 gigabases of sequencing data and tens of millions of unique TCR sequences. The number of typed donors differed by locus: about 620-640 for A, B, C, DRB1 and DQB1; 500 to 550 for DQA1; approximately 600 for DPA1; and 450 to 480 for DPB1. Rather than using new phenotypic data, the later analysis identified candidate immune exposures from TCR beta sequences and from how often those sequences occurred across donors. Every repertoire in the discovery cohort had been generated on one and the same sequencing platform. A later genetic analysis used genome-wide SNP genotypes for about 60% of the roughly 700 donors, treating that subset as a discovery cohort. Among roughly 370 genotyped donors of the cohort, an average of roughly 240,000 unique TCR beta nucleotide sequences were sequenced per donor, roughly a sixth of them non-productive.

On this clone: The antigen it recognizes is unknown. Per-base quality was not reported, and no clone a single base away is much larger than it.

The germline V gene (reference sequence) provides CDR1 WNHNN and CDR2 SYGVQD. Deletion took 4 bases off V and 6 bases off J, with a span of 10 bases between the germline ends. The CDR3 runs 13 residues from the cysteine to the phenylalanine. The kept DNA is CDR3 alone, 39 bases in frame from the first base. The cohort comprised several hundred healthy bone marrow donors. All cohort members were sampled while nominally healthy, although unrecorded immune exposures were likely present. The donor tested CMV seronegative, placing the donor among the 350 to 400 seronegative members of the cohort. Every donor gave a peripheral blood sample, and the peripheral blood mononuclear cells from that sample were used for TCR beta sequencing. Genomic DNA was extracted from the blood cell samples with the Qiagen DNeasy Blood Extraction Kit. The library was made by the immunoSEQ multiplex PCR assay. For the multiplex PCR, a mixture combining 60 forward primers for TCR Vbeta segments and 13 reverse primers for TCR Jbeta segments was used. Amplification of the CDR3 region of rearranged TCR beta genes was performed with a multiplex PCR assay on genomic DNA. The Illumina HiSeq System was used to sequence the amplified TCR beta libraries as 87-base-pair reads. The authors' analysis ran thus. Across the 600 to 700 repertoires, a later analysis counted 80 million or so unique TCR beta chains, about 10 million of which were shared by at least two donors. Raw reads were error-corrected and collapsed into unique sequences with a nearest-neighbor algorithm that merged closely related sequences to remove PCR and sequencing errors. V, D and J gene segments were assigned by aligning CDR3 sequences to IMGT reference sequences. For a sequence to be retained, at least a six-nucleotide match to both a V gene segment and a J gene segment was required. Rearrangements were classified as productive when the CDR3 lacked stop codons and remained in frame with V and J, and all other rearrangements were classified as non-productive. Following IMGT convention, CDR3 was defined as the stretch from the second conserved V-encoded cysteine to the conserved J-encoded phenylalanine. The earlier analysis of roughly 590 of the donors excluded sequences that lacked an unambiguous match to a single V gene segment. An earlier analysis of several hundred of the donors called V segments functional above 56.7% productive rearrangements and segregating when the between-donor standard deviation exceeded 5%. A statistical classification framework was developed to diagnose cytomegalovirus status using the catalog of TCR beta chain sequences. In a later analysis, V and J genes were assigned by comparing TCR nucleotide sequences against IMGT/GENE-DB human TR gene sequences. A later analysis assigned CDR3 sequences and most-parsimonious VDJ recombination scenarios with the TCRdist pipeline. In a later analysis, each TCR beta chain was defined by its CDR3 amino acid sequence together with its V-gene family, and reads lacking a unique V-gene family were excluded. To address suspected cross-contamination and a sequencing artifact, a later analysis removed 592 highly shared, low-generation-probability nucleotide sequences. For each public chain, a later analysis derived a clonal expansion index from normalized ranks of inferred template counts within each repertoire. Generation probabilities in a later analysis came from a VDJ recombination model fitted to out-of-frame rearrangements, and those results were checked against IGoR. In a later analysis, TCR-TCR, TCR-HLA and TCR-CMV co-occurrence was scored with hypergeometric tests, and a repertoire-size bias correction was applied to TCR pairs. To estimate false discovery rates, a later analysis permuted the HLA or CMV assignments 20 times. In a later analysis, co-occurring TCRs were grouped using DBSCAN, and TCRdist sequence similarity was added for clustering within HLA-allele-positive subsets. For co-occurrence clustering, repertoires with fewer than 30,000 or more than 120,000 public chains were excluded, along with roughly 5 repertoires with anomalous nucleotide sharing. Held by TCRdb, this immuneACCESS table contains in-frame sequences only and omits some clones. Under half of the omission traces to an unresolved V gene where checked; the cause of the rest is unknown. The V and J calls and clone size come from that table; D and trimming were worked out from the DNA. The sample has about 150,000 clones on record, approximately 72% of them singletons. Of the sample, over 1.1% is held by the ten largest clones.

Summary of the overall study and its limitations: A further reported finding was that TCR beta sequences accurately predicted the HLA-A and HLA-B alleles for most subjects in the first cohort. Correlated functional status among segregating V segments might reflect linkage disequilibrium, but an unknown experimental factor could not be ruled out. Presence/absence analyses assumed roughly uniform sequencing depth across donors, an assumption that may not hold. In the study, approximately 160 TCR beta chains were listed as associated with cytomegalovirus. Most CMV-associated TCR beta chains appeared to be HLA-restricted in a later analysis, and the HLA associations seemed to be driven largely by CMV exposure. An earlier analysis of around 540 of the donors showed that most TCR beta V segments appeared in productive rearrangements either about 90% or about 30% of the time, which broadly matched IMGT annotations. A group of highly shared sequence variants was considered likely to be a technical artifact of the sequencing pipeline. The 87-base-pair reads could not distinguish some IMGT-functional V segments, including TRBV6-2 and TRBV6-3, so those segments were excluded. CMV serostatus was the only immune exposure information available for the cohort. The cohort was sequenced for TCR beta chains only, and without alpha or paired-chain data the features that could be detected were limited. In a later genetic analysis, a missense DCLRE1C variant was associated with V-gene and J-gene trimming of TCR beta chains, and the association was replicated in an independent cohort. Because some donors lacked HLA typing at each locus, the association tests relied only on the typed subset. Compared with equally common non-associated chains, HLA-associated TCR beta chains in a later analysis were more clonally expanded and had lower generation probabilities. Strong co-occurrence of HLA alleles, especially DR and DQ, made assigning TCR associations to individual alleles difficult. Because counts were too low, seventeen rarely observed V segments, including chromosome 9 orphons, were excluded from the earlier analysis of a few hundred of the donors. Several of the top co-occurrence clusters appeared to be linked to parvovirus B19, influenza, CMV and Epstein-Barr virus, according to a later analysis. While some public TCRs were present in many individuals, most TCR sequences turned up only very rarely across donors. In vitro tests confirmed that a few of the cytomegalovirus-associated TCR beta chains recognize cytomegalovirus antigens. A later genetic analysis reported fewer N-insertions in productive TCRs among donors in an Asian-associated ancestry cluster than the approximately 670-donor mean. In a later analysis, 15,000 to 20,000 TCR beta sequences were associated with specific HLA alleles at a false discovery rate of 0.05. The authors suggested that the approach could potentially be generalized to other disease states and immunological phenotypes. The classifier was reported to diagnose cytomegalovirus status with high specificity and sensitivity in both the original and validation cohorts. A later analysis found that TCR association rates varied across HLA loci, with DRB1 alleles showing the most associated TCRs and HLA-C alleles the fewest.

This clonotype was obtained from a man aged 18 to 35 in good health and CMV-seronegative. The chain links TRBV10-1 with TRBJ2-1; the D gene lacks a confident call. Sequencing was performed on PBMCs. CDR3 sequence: CASSVRSFNEQFF. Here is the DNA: TGCGCCAGCAGTGTTCGGAGTTTCAATGAGCAGTTCTTC.